The present TCR beta chain was sequenced within a study of CD8 T cells in ankylosing spondylitis. The length of the CDR3 is 15 residues. CDR1 is DFQATT and CDR2 is SNEGSKA in the germline V gene (reference sequence). With V trimmed by 4 bases and J by 6 bases, 9 bases remained unmatched. Of note for this clonotype: Its antigen is still unknown.

General study points: For ankylosing spondylitis blood, a TCR beta motif of 7 or 8 highly homologous variants appeared characteristic. CD8+ by phenotype, disease-linked clones were relatively rare in peripheral blood. Enrichment of disease-linked clones was reportedly significant in matched ankylosing spondylitis synovial fluid.

TCRdb reprocessed the 5' RACE reads with MiXCR, giving one entry per CDR3 protein. The sample lists roughly 700,000 distinct CDR3 sequences; under 20% were seen once. The receptor's source is a male donor with ankylosing spondylitis. Sequencing input: blood, either unsorted or a sorted T cell fraction (not recorded which). The genes are TRBV20-1 and TRBJ1-2, with 12 bases aligning to TRBD1. The CDR3 nucleotides are TGCAGTGCTAAGAACCGGGACAGGGGGCTGGATGGCTACACCTTC. This gives the protein CSAKNRDRGLDGYTF.